The 22 T cell receptor beta chains below come from one sample, sequenced in a study of brain T cells in children with intractable seizures. The time point is: blood from clinic visit 5 months post-surgery; TSC patient then seizure free. TCRdb keeps only in-frame clones here, not all; method: immunoSEQ multiplex PCR. The sample holds about 320,000 clones, nearly 95% seen once. The sample was peripheral blood, taken more than 4 months after surgery. The receptors come from a boy under two years old with tuberous sclerosis and intractable seizures.

This sequence joins TRBV10-3 and TRBJ2-7; TRBD1 matches at 7 bases. V was pared by 6 bases and J by 3 bases, with 8 bases of the junction left unmatched. This CDR3 has 14 amino acids. Germline V gives CDR1 ENHRY, CDR2 SYGVKD. CDR3 region: CAISDSNRGYEQYF. The CDR3 DNA is TGTGCCATCAGCGATTCTAACAGGGGCTACGAGCAGTACTTC.

The rearrangement uses TRBV24-1 and TRBJ2-1, with 12 positions matching TRBD1. The germline V gene has CDR1 KGHDR and CDR2 SFDVKD. CDR3 length: 14 amino acids. V trimming: 7 bases; J trimming: 7 bases; junction bases outside the gene matches: 4. The CDR3 loop is CATRGTGGKNEQFF. CDR3 bases: TGTGCCACCAGAGGGACAGGGGGCAAGAATGAGCAGTTCTTC.

The CDR3 nucleotides are TGTGCCAGCAGCTCTGGACAGGGGAGCACCGGGGAGCTGTTTTTT. It translates to CASSSGQGSTGELFF. The V gene is TRBV13, the J gene TRBJ2-2, with 9 bases lining up with TRBD1. This CDR3 has 15 residues. V trimming: 4 bases; J trimming: 4 bases; junction bases outside the gene matches: 4. In germline, CDR1 is PRHDT, CDR2 FYEKMQ (reference sequence).

The sample holds one count of this clone. The rearrangement joins TRBV19 to TRBJ2-7, with 10 bases aligning to TRBD2. This CDR3 is built from 16 residues. V lost 2 bases, J lost 5 bases, and 9 bases stayed unmatched. From germline, CDR1 is LNHDA and CDR2 SQIVND (reference sequence). The CDR3 DNA sequence: TGTGCCAGTAGTATACAAGGGGCTAGCGGGGGTGACGAGCAGTACTTC. Its translation is CASSIQGASGGDEQYF.

The chain uses TRBV30 and TRBJ2-7, with D perhaps TRBD2 (5 bases). Trimming stripped 0 bases from V and 4 bases from J, with 13 bases between. The germline CDR1 and CDR2 sequences are GTSNPN and SVGIG (reference sequence). This CDR3 spans 14 amino acids. CDR3 sequence: CAWSVRTSRYEQYF. Here the CDR3 DNA reads TGTGCCTGGAGTGTCCGAACTAGTAGGTACGAGCAGTACTTC.

This clone was seen more than once but under ten times. The chain links TRBV10-3 to TRBJ1-1; 10 bases align to TRBD1. V gave up 6 bases and J gave up 5 bases; unmatched junction bases: 0. This CDR3 has 12 residues. From germline, CDR1 is ENHRY and CDR2 SYGVKD. The CDR3 bases are TGTGCCATCAGGGACAGGGGGACTGAAGCTTTCTTT. It translates to CAIRDRGTEAFF.

The chain couples TRBV15 to TRBJ2-1, with 10 bases that match TRBD2. The CDR3 covers 17 residues. CDR1 is LNHNV and CDR2 is YYDKDF in the germline V gene (reference sequence). J lost 9 bases, V lost 4 bases, and 15 bases had no gene match. The CDR3 DNA follows: TGTGCCACCAGCAAGAAAATACTAGCGGGGAGGGCCAGTGAGCAGTTCTTC. Translating it yields CATSKKILAGRASEQFF.

This chain connects TRBV6-5 to TRBJ2-7; D remains ambiguous. The ends were cut back, 3 bases at V and 0 bases at J, with 9 bases in the middle. From germline, CDR1 is MNHEY and CDR2 SVGAGI. The CDR3 covers 14 residues. This chain's CDR3 is CASSYRPDSYEQYF. Here the CDR3 DNA reads TGTGCCAGCAGTTATAGGCCGGACTCCTACGAGCAGTACTTC.

The chain employs TRBV27 and TRBJ2-1; D may be TRBD1 (6 bases). Looked up from germline, CDR1 is MNHEY and CDR2 is SMNVEV (reference sequence). The CDR3 is 14 amino acids. V lost 4 bases, J lost 4 bases, and 11 bases lay in between. DNA for the CDR3: TGTGCCAGCAGTTGGACAGTCGAGTACAATGAGCAGTTCTTC. It codes for CASSWTVEYNEQFF.

V is TRBV4-2 and J is TRBJ2-4, with D possibly TRBD1 on 6 matching bases. Trimming pared 4 bases from V and 5 bases from J, leaving 27 bases between. The CDR3 covers 19 residues. The germline CDR1 and CDR2 sequences are LGHNA and YNFKEQ. The CDR3 is CASSLVPVVGDTGQNIQYF. The CDR3 nucleotides are TGTGCCAGCAGCCTGGTACCTGTTGTGGGGGACACGGGCCAAAACATTCAGTACTTC.

The chain employs TRBV5-1 and TRBJ2-7; D may correspond to TRBD1 or TRBD2 (5 bases each). V gave up 4 bases and J gave up 0 bases, with 11 bases separating them. The CDR3 consists of 14 residues. CDR1 SGHRS and CDR2 YFSETQ come from the germline V gene. The CDR3 region is CASSPGTASYEQYF. The CDR3 bases are TGCGCCAGCAGCCCCGGGACGGCCTCCTACGAGCAGTACTTC.

A single count supports this clone. J is TRBJ2-6 and V is TRBV7-8, with 12 bases identical to TRBD2. CDR1 is SGHVS, CDR2 FQNEAQ, per germline. Trimming took 2 bases from V and 0 from J; bases not matched to a gene: 14. This CDR3 contains 22 residues. DNA for the CDR3: TGTGCCAGCAGCTTAATCGGGACTGCGGGACTAGCGGGTCTCTCTGGGGCCAACGTCCTGACTTTC. Residues: CASSLIGTAGLAGLSGANVLTF.

This chain joins TRBV23-1 and TRBJ1-6; D not resolved. TRBV23-1 is flagged as an ORF with uncertain function. Trimming stripped 4 bases from V and 7 bases from J, with 17 bases between. There are 16 residues in the CDR3. CDR3 sequence reads: CASSPRCGVKNSPLHF. The CDR3 nucleotides read TGCGCCAGCAGTCCCCGTTGCGGAGTCAAAAATTCACCCCTCCACTTT.

The chain links TRBV2 to TRBJ2-1; D is undetermined. There are 13 residues in the CDR3. Germline V lookup: CDR1 SNHLY, CDR2 FYNNEI. V lost 2 bases, J lost 3 bases, and 5 bases lay in between. CDR3 nucleotides: TGTGCCAGCAGTGAATACATCTACAATGAGCAGTTCTTC. Its protein is CASSEYIYNEQFF.

The V gene is TRBV12-3 or TRBV12-4, the J gene TRBJ1-3, with D unclear. Trimming stripped 8 bases from V and 2 bases from J, with 10 bases between. CDR3 length: 13 amino acids. CDR3 residues: CASDRQAGNTIYF. In DNA, the CDR3 is TGTGCCAGCGACCGGCAGGCTGGAAACACCATATATTTT.

V is TRBV7-2 and J is TRBJ1-2, with a tentative D call TRBD1 (5 bases). V gave up 3 bases and J gave up 7 bases, with 12 bases separating them. This CDR3 has 13 residues. Per germline, CDR1 SGHTA and CDR2 FQGNSA. Here the CDR3 DNA reads TGTGCCAGCAGCTTGGGGGGTGTTGGTGGCTACACCTTC. This gives the protein CASSLGGVGGYTF. Combining the CDR3 with reference TRBV7-2 and TRBJ1-2 gives the whole variable domain GAGVSQSPSNKVTEKGKDVELRCDPISGHTALYWYRQSLGQGLEFLIYFQGNSAPDKSGLPSDRFSAERTGGSVSTLTIQRTQQEDSAVYLCASSLGGVGGYTFGSGTRLTVV.

The chain uses TRBV28 and TRBJ2-7; tentatively, D is TRBD2 (6 bases). V lost 0 bases to trimming and J lost 0 bases, with 9 bases between them. From germline, CDR1 is MDHEN and CDR2 SYDVKM. The CDR3 has 15 amino acids. Here the CDR3 DNA reads TGTGCCAGCAGTTTATGGCTAGCGATCTCCTACGAGCAGTACTTC. Encoded protein: CASSLWLAISYEQYF.

V is TRBV5-1 and J is TRBJ2-1, with D possibly being TRBD1 or TRBD2 (5 bases each). V was cut by 1 base and J by 2 bases, with 10 bases left in between. The CDR3 covers 15 residues. CDR1 SGHRS and CDR2 YFSETQ come from the germline V gene. This CDR3 is CASSLRDQTYNEQFF. CDR3 DNA sequence: TGCGCCAGCAGCTTGAGGGACCAGACCTACAATGAGCAGTTCTTC.

The count of this clone is one. The chain recombines TRBV30 with TRBJ2-1, with TRBD1 matching 7 bases. CDR3 length: 15 residues. After removal of 0 bases from V and 4 bases from J, the junction contained 6 bases not matched to a gene. From germline, CDR1 is GTSNPN and CDR2 SVGIG (reference sequence). CDR3 residues: CAWSVGGAIYNEQFF. The CDR3 region has the DNA TGTGCCTGGAGTGTAGGGGGCGCCATATACAATGAGCAGTTCTTC.

This chain connects TRBV7-6 to TRBJ2-1; D is ambiguous. The germline CDR1 and CDR2 sequences are SGHVS and FNYEAQ. V was pared by 5 bases and J by 0 bases, with 14 bases between. This CDR3 has 16 amino acids. CDR3 loop: CASSPRRPSSYNEQFF. DNA of the CDR3: TGTGCCAGCAGCCCGCGGCGACCCAGCTCCTACAATGAGCAGTTCTTC.

This chain links TRBV27 with TRBJ1-2; D gene unclear. Trimming took 5 bases from V and 0 from J, leaving 10 bases between them. The CDR3 sequence is 14 residues long. Per the germline V gene, CDR1 is MNHEY and CDR2 is SMNVEV (reference sequence). Here the CDR3 DNA reads TGTGCCAGCAGTGATAGAAGTTCTAACTATGGCTACACCTTC. Translated: CASSDRSSNYGYTF.

This chain links TRBV7-9 with TRBJ2-3; a possible D gene is TRBD1 (5 bases). V dropped 1 base and J dropped 0 bases, with 11 bases sitting between them. The CDR3 sequence is 16 residues long. Germline lookup yields CDR1 SEHNR and CDR2 FQNEAQ (reference sequence). The CDR3, as DNA: TGTGCCAGCAGCTTAGTCCGACAGTCTAGCACAGATACGCAGTATTTT. Translating it yields CASSLVRQSSTDTQYF. Drawing the rest from reference TRBV7-9 and TRBJ2-3, the complete variable domain is DTGVSQNPRHKITKRGQNVTFRCDPISEHNRLYWYRQTLGQGPEFLTYFQNEAQLEKSRLLSDRFSAERPKGSFSTLEIQRTEQGDSAMYLCASSLVRQSSTDTQYFGPGTRLTVL.